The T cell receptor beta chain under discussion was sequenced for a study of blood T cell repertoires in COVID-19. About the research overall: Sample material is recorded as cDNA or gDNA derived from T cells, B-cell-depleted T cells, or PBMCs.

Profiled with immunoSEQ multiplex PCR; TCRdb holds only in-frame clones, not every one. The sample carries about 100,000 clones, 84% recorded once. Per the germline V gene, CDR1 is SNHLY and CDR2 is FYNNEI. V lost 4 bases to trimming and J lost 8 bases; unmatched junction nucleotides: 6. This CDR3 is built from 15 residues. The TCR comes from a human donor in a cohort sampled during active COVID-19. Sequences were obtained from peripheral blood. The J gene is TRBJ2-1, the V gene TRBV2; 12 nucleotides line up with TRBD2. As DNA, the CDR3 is TGTGCCAGCAGTGTGACTAGCGGGGGCTTCTATGAGCAGTTCTTC. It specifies CASSVTSGGFYEQFF.